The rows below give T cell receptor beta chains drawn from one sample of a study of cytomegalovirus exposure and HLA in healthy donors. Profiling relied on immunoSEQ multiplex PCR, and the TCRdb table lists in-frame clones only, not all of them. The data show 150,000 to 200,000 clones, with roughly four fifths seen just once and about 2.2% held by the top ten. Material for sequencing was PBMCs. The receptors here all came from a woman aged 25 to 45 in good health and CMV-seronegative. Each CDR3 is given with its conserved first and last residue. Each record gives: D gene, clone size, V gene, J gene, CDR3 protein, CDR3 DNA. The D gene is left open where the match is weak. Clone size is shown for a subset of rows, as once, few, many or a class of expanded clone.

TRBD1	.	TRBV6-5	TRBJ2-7	CASRERDRGREQYF	TGTGCCAGCAGGGAACGCGACAGGGGGAGAGAGCAGTACTTC
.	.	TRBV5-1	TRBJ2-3	CASSSTGISTDTQYF	TGCGCCAGCAGCTCTACAGGTATATCAACAGATACGCAGTATTTT
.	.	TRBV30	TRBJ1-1	CAWSIQDFMNTEAFF	TGTGCCTGGAGTATCCAGGACTTCATGAACACTGAAGCTTTCTTT
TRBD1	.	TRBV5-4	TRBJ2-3	CASSGQQGADTQYF	TGTGCCAGCAGCGGACAGCAGGGGGCAGATACGCAGTATTTT
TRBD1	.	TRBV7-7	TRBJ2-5	CASSFGTGGLQETQYF	TGTGCCAGCAGCTTCGGGACAGGGGGACTACAAGAGACCCAGTACTTC
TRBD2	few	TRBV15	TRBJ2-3	CATSNPTSGGSGDTQYF	TGTGCCACCAGCAACCCCACTAGCGGAGGTTCAGGGGATACGCAGTATTTT
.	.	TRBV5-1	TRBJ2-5	CASSLGQNFKETQYF	TGCGCCAGCAGCTTGGGACAGAATTTCAAAGAGACCCAGTACTTC
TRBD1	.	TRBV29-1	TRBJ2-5	CSVFRDSSQETQYF	TGCAGCGTTTTCAGGGACAGTTCCCAAGAGACCCAGTACTTC
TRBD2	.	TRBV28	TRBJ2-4	CASSYPTSGGTLAKNIQYF	TGTGCCAGCAGCTATCCTACTAGCGGGGGGACACTAGCCAAAAACATTCAGTACTTC
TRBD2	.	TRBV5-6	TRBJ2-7	CASSLGTSGTYEQYF	TGTGCCAGCAGCTTGGGTACTAGCGGTACCTACGAGCAGTACTTC
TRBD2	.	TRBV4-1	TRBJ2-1	CASSQVRGDINEQFF	TGCGCCAGCAGCCAAGTTCGGGGGGATATTAATGAGCAGTTCTTC
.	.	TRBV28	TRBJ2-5	CASRTGAETQYF	TGTGCCAGCAGGACGGGAGCAGAGACCCAGTACTTC
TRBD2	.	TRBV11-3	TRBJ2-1	CASSLGGLAGGDDEQFF	TGTGCCAGCAGCTTAGGGGGACTAGCGGGGGGGGATGATGAGCAGTTCTTC
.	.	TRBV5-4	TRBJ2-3	CASSFVGADTQYF	TGTGCCAGCAGCTTCGTCGGTGCAGATACGCAGTATTTT
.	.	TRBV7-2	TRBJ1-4	CASSLALIGEKLFF	TGTGCCAGCAGCTTAGCCCTGATCGGTGAAAAACTGTTTTTT
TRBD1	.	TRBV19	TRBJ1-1	CASKNHWDRSNTEAFF	TGTGCCAGTAAAAATCATTGGGACAGGTCGAACACTGAAGCTTTCTTT
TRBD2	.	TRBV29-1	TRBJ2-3	CSVPRAGGPSDTQYF	TGCAGCGTCCCCCGAGCGGGGGGGCCTTCAGATACGCAGTATTTT
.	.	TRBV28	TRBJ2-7	CASSYRYEQYF	TGTGCCAGCAGTTATCGGTACGAGCAGTACTTC
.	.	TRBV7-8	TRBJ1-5	CASSFLRASNQPQHF	TGTGCCAGCAGCTTTCTGCGGGCTAGCAATCAGCCCCAGCATTTT
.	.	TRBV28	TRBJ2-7	CASSLRDLYEQYF	TGTGCCAGCAGTTTGCGGGATCTCTACGAGCAGTACTTC
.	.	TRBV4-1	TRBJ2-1	CASSWPTTNEQFF	TGCGCCAGCAGCTGGCCCACCACCAATGAGCAGTTCTTC
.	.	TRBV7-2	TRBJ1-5	CASSIHSNQPQHF	TGTGCCAGCAGCATCCATAGCAATCAGCCCCAGCATTTT
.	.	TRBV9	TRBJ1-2	CASSTAPGLGYTF	TGTGCCAGCAGCACAGCACCAGGGCTTGGCTACACCTTC